Sequencing of this TCR beta chain was carried out in a study of early stage breast cancer tumors. This clone occurred a few times. Germline V CDR1 and CDR2: SGHAT, FQNNGV. V lost 1 base and J lost 5, with 5 bases in between. CDR3 length: 12 amino acids. Clones were sequenced by immunoSEQ multiplex PCR, and TCRdb holds only the in-frame ones, with some missing. There are some 28,000 clones in the sample; 80% occur only once, and roughly 13% lies in the top ten. Sequencing was done on a sample of blood. The clonotype comes from a person between 55 and 69 years old with breast cancer. V usage is TRBV11-2 and J usage is TRBJ2-5; D gene unclear. The CDR3 loop is CASSLATETQYF. CDR3 DNA: TGTGCCAGCAGCTTAGCTACGGAGACCCAGTACTTC.